Below, 25 T cell receptor beta chains from the same sample are listed, as sequenced in a study of blood T cell repertoires in COVID-19. Profiled with immunoSEQ multiplex PCR; TCRdb holds only in-frame clones, not every one. There are 150,000 to 160,000 clones in the sample; roughly 80% occur only once, and roughly 1.5% lies in the top ten. Sequencing was performed on peripheral blood. Receptors originate from a man older than 75 with acute or convalescent COVID-19.

The V call is TRBV5-6, the J call TRBJ2-5; unclear D gene. This CDR3 spans 13 amino acids. Trimming removed 0 bases at V and 4 bases at J, with 7 bases between. Germline CDR1 SGHDT, CDR2 YYEEEE. The CDR3 loop reads CASSLAAGETQYF. Here the CDR3 DNA reads TGTGCCAGCAGCTTGGCGGCAGGAGAGACCCAGTACTTC.

This clone was seen a handful of times. The chain is built from TRBV5-4 and TRBJ2-1; D is ambiguous. V lost 2 bases and J 7 bases, leaving 4 bases between the germline ends. This CDR3 has 11 residues. In germline, CDR1 is SGHNT, CDR2 YYREEE (reference sequence). The CDR3 DNA follows: TGTGCCAGCAGCTTTATTAATGAGCAGTTCTTC. It codes for CASSFINEQFF.

J is TRBJ1-2 and V is TRBV5-1; D is undetermined. Trimming removed 1 base at V and 7 bases at J, with 17 bases between. Per the germline V gene, CDR1 is SGHRS and CDR2 is YFSETQ. This CDR3 has 15 residues. CDR3 in amino acids: CASSLISGSEGGYTF. DNA of the CDR3: TGCGCCAGCAGCTTGATTTCCGGCAGCGAAGGTGGCTACACCTTC.

The chain carries TRBV30 and TRBJ1-4, with D perhaps TRBD1 (6 bases). The V gene lost 0 bases and the J gene lost 3 bases, with 11 bases spanning the gap. The CDR3 is 15 amino acids. Per the germline V gene, CDR1 is GTSNPN and CDR2 is SVGIG (reference sequence). The CDR3 here is CAWSVRRGANEKLFF. In DNA form, the CDR3 reads TGTGCCTGGAGTGTCCGCAGGGGAGCTAATGAAAAACTGTTTTTT.

This rearrangement joins TRBV7-2 to TRBJ1-1, with D tentatively TRBD1 (5 bases). This CDR3 has 14 residues. The V gene lost 2 bases and the J gene lost 4 bases, with 11 bases spanning the gap. Germline-derived CDR1 and CDR2 are SGHTA and FQGNSA. CDR3 loop: CASSLQGGATEAFF. The CDR3 DNA reads TGTGCCAGCAGCTTACAGGGCGGGGCCACTGAAGCTTTCTTT. The full variable domain, rest sourced from reference TRBV7-2 and TRBJ1-1, is GAGVSQSPSNKVTEKGKDVELRCDPISGHTALYWYRQSLGQGLEFLIYFQGNSAPDKSGLPSDRFSAERTGGSVSTLTIQRTQQEDSAVYLCASSLQGGATEAFFGQGTRLTVV.

This clone was seen a handful of times. The rearrangement links TRBV4-1 to TRBJ2-7; D call uncertain. Germline values: CDR1 MGHRA, CDR2 YSYEKL. The CDR3 has 15 amino acids. With 0 bases removed from V and 2 bases from J, the gap between germline ends came to 11 bases. For the CDR3, the DNA is TGCGCCAGCAGCCAAGATCCCGCGGTTACCTACGAGCAGTACGTC. It translates to CASSQDPAVTYEQYV.

Here the CDR3 reads CASSRQSGANVLTF. Here the CDR3 DNA reads TGTGCCAGCAGCCGACAATCTGGGGCCAACGTCCTGACTTTC. This chain joins TRBV6-5 and TRBJ2-6, with unresolved D. The V and J ends lost 6 bases and 1 base respectively, with 7 bases between them. This CDR3 spans 14 amino acids. Germline lookup yields CDR1 MNHEY and CDR2 SVGAGI.

The V and J genes are TRBV19 and TRBJ1-1, with D perhaps TRBD1 (5 bases). The V end lost 4 bases, the J end lost 1 base, and 10 bases lay between the germline ends. CDR1 LNHDA and CDR2 SQIVND come from the germline V gene (reference sequence). The CDR3 loop spans 14 amino acids. Here the CDR3 DNA reads TGTGCCAGTAGTACCAGGGCTCGGAACACTGAAGCTTTCTTT. This gives the protein CASSTRARNTEAFF.

V is TRBV4-1 and J is TRBJ2-3; TRBD1 matches 11 bases. Trimming cost V 1 base and J 4 bases; bases outside gene matches: 1. The germline V gene has CDR1 MGHRA and CDR2 YSYEKL. The CDR3 spans 15 residues. The CDR3 is CASSQGTGGPDTQYF. DNA for the CDR3: TGCGCCAGCAGCCAAGGGACAGGGGGCCCAGATACGCAGTATTTT.

The CDR3 is CASTRQDSPLHF. CDR3 coding DNA: TGTGCCAGCACCCGACAGGATTCACCCCTCCACTTT. The chain recombines TRBV7-9 with TRBJ1-6; D possibly corresponds to TRBD1 (6 bases). V lost 7 bases, J lost 8 bases, and 9 bases lay in between. From germline, CDR1 is SEHNR and CDR2 FQNEAQ (reference sequence). The CDR3 is 12 amino acids.

The chain joins TRBV18 to TRBJ2-7; 10 nucleotides agree with TRBD1. CDR1 and CDR2 (germline): KGHSH, LQKENI. The V segment lost 2 bases and the J segment 4 bases; nucleotides outside the gene matches: 2. This CDR3 region has 14 residues. As DNA, the CDR3 is TGTGCCAGCTCACCAGCGGGACAGGGGTACGAGCAGTACGTC. Its protein product is CASSPAGQGYEQYV.

The chain has TRBV14 and TRBJ1-2, with 9 bases aligning to TRBD1. There are 14 residues in the CDR3. Germline V gene sequence: CDR1 SGHDN, CDR2 FVKESK. Trimming took 5 bases from V and 4 from J; bases not matched to a gene: 5. CDR3 amino acids: CASSGQGLPYGYTF. The CDR3 bases are TGTGCCAGCAGCGGACAGGGGCTCCCCTATGGCTACACCTTC.

This chain links TRBV12-3 or TRBV12-4 with TRBJ1-2; D is possibly TRBD1 (6 bases). The CDR3 has 13 amino acids. The V end lost 3 bases, the J end lost 6 bases, and 11 bases lay between the germline ends. CDR3 in DNA: TGTGCCAGCAGTTTCACTGGGGGCGATGGCTACACCTTC. It codes for CASSFTGGDGYTF.

CDR3 bases: TGTGCCAGCAGCTTATCAAGGGGATACTACGAGCAGTACTTC. It codes for CASSLSRGYYEQYF. This chain uses TRBV7-9 with TRBJ2-7, with D possibly being TRBD1 (5 bases). Germline V gene data show CDR1 as SEHNR and CDR2 as FQNEAQ (reference sequence). The CDR3 sequence is 14 residues long. V dropped 2 bases and J dropped 3 bases, with 11 bases sitting between them.

The gene calls are TRBV29-1 and TRBJ1-2, with TRBD1 as a possible D gene (6 bases). The CDR3 has 15 amino acids. Trimming stripped 1 base from V and 5 bases from J, with 17 bases between. Germline V gene sequence: CDR1 SQVTM, CDR2 ANQGSEA. The CDR3, as DNA: TGCAGCGTTGAAGCACATCAGGGGAGGGAATATGGCTACACCTTC. Encoded protein: CSVEAHQGREYGYTF.

This clone was counted a single time. The V gene is TRBV10-3, the J gene TRBJ2-1, with D unclear. Germline CDR1 reads ENHRY; CDR2 reads SYGVKD. The CDR3 contains 12 residues. Trimming took 0 bases from V and 10 from J, leaving 7 bases between them. The CDR3 is CAISESAREQFF. The DNA of the CDR3 is TGTGCCATCAGTGAGTCCGCGCGCGAGCAGTTCTTC.

The genes are TRBV6-5 and TRBJ1-2; maybe TRBD1 (6 bases). The CDR3 totals 12 residues. V was clipped by 6 bases and J by 2 bases, with 7 bases between them. CDR1 MNHEY and CDR2 SVGAGI come from the germline V gene. The CDR3 loop is CASSTGNYGYTF. The CDR3 bases are TGTGCCAGCAGCACAGGGAACTATGGCTACACCTTC.

This clone was found a few times. The V gene is TRBV7-8, the J gene TRBJ1-2; 9 bases align to TRBD1. Trimming at V came to 5 bases and at J to 8 bases, leaving 15 bases not matched to a gene. This CDR3 has 16 amino acids. The germline V gene has CDR1 SGHVS and CDR2 FQNEAQ. CDR3 in DNA: TGTGCCAGCAGCCTAGGCGACGGACAGGGGCATAGCGGCTACACCTTC. It codes for CASSLGDGQGHSGYTF.

The rearrangement uses TRBV23-1 and TRBJ1-1, with 7 nucleotides matching TRBD1. TRBV23-1 is noted as an ORF with a role that remains uncertain. J gave up 6 bases and V 4 bases, and 11 bases lay outside the gene matches. The CDR3 contains 15 residues. CDR3 amino acids: CASSRDRVPPAEAFF. CDR3 DNA sequence: TGCGCCAGCAGTCGCGACAGGGTCCCTCCCGCTGAAGCTTTCTTT.

The rearrangement links TRBV7-8 to TRBJ1-1; D perhaps matches TRBD1 (5 bases). This CDR3 region has 14 residues. Trimming cost V 4 bases and J 0 bases, with 9 bases left between them. CDR1 is SGHVS, CDR2 FQNEAQ, per germline. The DNA of the CDR3 is TGTGCCAGCAGCTGGAAGGGGATGAACACTGAAGCTTTCTTT. Protein: CASSWKGMNTEAFF.

V is TRBV19 and J is TRBJ2-2; 8 bases map to TRBD1. After removal of 5 bases from V and 6 bases from J, the junction contained 11 bases not matched to a gene. The CDR3 sequence is 16 residues long. Germline V gene lookup returns CDR1 LNHDA and CDR2 SQIVND (reference sequence). The CDR3 DNA follows: TGTGCCAGTAGTTGGCGCACAGGGGGGCGGGCCGGGGAGCTGTTTTTT. Translation: CASSWRTGGRAGELFF. The full variable domain, rest sourced from reference TRBV19 and TRBJ2-2, is DGGITQSPKYLFRKEGQNVTLSCEQNLNHDAMYWYRQDPGQGLRLIYYSQIVNDFQKGDIAEGYSVSREKKESFPLTVTSAQKNPTAFYLCASSWRTGGRAGELFFGEGSRLTVL.

V is TRBV10-3 and J is TRBJ2-2, with 7 bases aligning to TRBD1. The CDR3 covers 14 residues. CDR1 is ENHRY, CDR2 SYGVKD, per germline. The V gene end was trimmed by 2 bases and the J gene end by 6 bases; junction bases not matched to a gene: 3. CDR3 nucleotide sequence: TGTGCCATCAGTGAGCGAACAGGGGCCGGGGAGCTGTTTTTT. Its translation is CAISERTGAGELFF.

The chain combines TRBV2 with TRBJ1-1; no firm D call. This CDR3 is built from 14 residues. Germline-derived CDR1 and CDR2 are SNHLY and FYNNEI. V was trimmed by 4 bases and J by 4 bases, leaving 13 bases between them. The DNA of the CDR3 is TGTGCCAGCAGTGGTAGCCTACGGAGCACTGAAGCTTTCTTT. Its translation is CASSGSLRSTEAFF.

The chain recombines TRBV6-4 with TRBJ1-1, with TRBD1 matching over 7 bases. Germline V lookup: CDR1 MRHNA, CDR2 SNTAGT. After removal of 6 bases from V and 1 base from J, the junction contained 2 bases not matched to a gene. There are 13 residues in the CDR3. CDR3 bases: TGTGCCAGCAGACGGACAGGGAACACTGAAGCTTTCTTT. The encoded protein is CASRRTGNTEAFF.

The chain combines TRBV2 with TRBJ1-1; 7 bases map to TRBD1. V was clipped by 8 bases and J by 6 bases; unmatched bases: 18. Germline V gives CDR1 SNHLY, CDR2 FYNNEI. CDR3 length: 16 residues. The CDR3, as DNA: TGTGCCAGCGTATGGGACAGTTCTGTGAGTGCCGCTGAAGCTTTCTTT. Its protein is CASVWDSSVSAAEAFF.